This is a list of T cell receptor beta chains from one sample in a study of T cells expressing NK-cell markers. TCRdb re-called the 5' RACE reads; every CDR3 protein appears as one record, without DNA. The listing contains some 300,000 distinct CDR3 sequences. The sample taken for sequencing was blood T cells: a sorted CD56 or NKG2C T cell subset, CD4+ or CD8+ T cells, or bulk PBMC T cells (not recorded which). Receptors were obtained from a young man in good health. Both conserved end residues are part of each CDR3. Fields, in order: J gene, V gene, CDR3 length, CDR3 protein.

J: TRBJ1-2; V: TRBV5-1; length: 15; CDR3: CASSSGPQGNYGYTF
J: TRBJ2-3; V: TRBV12-3/TRBV12-4; length: 15; CDR3: CASSLAPGGLGTQYF
J: TRBJ2-7; V: TRBV6-5; length: 13; CDR3: CASSYPEAGEQYF
J: TRBJ2-1; V: TRBV12-3/TRBV12-4; length: 19; CDR3: CASSPHRVQRPALYNEQFF
J: TRBJ2-6; V: TRBV20-1; length: 18; CDR3: CSARVGGASASGANVLTF
J: TRBJ2-5; V: TRBV4-1; length: 13; CDR3: CASSPIDGETQYF
J: TRBJ2-2; V: TRBV9; length: 16; CDR3: CASSGQGRRAYGELFF
J: TRBJ2-6; V: TRBV28; length: 12; CDR3: CGASSGANVLTF
J: TRBJ2-7; V: TRBV20-1; length: 12; CDR3: CSVRQGFYEQYF
J: TRBJ1-1; V: TRBV12-3/TRBV12-4; length: 14; CDR3: CASIPDRMNTEAFF
J: TRBJ1-1; V: TRBV12-3/TRBV12-4; length: 12; CDR3: CASSFGQFWAFF
J: TRBJ2-2; V: TRBV12-3/TRBV12-4; length: 15; CDR3: CASSRAGAHTGELFF
J: TRBJ2-2; V: TRBV12-3/TRBV12-4; length: 16; CDR3: CASSLAGTGNTGELFF
J: TRBJ2-3; V: TRBV5-4; length: 17; CDR3: CASSLGQGGRGADTQYF
J: TRBJ1-5; V: TRBV27; length: 14; CDR3: CASRMTGSNQPQHF
J: TRBJ1-1; V: TRBV27; length: 13; CDR3: CASSLDLRGEAFF
J: TRBJ2-7; V: TRBV23-1; length: 17; CDR3: CASSQWSSSGVSYEQYF
J: TRBJ2-2; V: TRBV20-1; length: 13; CDR3: CSASGSNTGELFF
J: TRBJ2-5; V: TRBV29-1; length: 13; CDR3: CSMLQGGYETQYF
J: TRBJ2-7; V: TRBV12-3/TRBV12-4; length: 14; CDR3: CASSPWTSGREQYF